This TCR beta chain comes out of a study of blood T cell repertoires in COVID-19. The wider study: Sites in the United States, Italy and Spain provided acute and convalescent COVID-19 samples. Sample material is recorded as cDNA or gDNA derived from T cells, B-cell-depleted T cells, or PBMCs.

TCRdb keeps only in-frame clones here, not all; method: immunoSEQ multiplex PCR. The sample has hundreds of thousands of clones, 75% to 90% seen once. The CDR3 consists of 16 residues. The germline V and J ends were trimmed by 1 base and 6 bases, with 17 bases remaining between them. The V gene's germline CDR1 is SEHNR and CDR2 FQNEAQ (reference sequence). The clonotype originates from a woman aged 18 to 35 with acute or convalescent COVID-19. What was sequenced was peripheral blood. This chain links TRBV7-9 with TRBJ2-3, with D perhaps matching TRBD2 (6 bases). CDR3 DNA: TGTGCCAGCAGCTTAGATCAGGCGGGGTCGGTGGATACGCAGTATTTT. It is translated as CASSLDQAGSVDTQYF.